This T cell receptor (beta chain) was documented in a study of OX40 agonist ivuxolimab in advanced cancers. Study summary: As their treatment, patients were administered ivuxolimab, an agonistic anti-OX40 (CD134) antibody.

As regards this clone: What it binds is not known.

Study-wide findings and caveats: It was not determined which antigens were specifically recognized by the peripheral T cells that had undergone clonal expansion.

The CDR3 contains 14 residues. The germline V gene has CDR1 MNHEY and CDR2 SVGAGI. Trimming left V 0 bases short and J 12 bases short, with 17 bases between. Clones were sequenced by immunoSEQ multiplex PCR, and TCRdb holds only the in-frame ones, with some missing. The sample records fewer than 95,000 clones, 90% being singletons. This chain links TRBV6-5 with TRBJ1-1, with D unresolved. The TCR was taken from an adult with an advanced solid tumor such as melanoma, head and neck, liver or kidney cancer. Specimen: CD4+ or CD8+ T cells sorted from blood, collected in a trial of the OX40 agonist ivuxolimab. Written as DNA, the CDR3 is TGTGCCAGCAGTTACTCGATGTACACCACCGGGTCTTTCTTT. Its protein product is CASSYSMYTTGSFF.